A single sample gave rise to the 14 T cell receptor beta chains below, sequenced in a study of T cell repertoires in ileal Crohn's disease. Using immunoSEQ multiplex PCR, the repertoire was profiled, and TCRdb retains in-frame clones only, with some absent. The table records nearly 11,000 clones, 79% of them present only once. Time point described: neoterminal ileum biopsy at postoperative endoscopy, about 6 months after surgery. Sequenced material: ileal tissue. Receptor source: an adult with Crohn's disease.

This clone was seen a few times. The J gene is TRBJ1-1, the V gene TRBV19; D remains ambiguous. In germline, CDR1 is LNHDA, CDR2 SQIVND (reference sequence). Trimming took off 6 bases at V and 10 bases at J, with 21 bases between the two ends. The CDR3 consists of 14 residues. This chain's CDR3 is CASSPGESGIGAFF. CDR3 bases: TGTGCCAGTAGCCCCGGGGAGAGTGGGATCGGAGCTTTCTTT.

This clone has more than one count but fewer than ten. This chain connects TRBV18 to TRBJ1-3; D gene uncertain. Germline V lookup: CDR1 KGHSH, CDR2 LQKENI. The germline V and J ends were trimmed by 2 bases and 3 bases, with 11 bases remaining between them. The length of the CDR3 is 15 residues. The DNA for the CDR3 is TGTGCCAGCTCACCAGGACTATCGGATGGAAACACCATATATTTT. Residues: CASSPGLSDGNTIYF. Combining the CDR3 with reference TRBV18 and TRBJ1-3 gives the whole variable domain NAGVMQNPRHLVRRRGQEARLRCSPMKGHSHVYWYRQLPEEGLKFMVYLQKENIIDESGMPKERFSAEFPKEGPSILRIQQVVRGDSAAYFCASSPGLSDGNTIYFGEGSWLTVV.

The chain uses TRBV19 and TRBJ1-1; D unresolved. V was pared by 0 bases and J by 6 bases, with 14 bases between. The CDR3 contains 15 residues. Per germline, CDR1 LNHDA and CDR2 SQIVND (reference sequence). The CDR3 DNA sequence: TGTGCCAGTAGTATAGAGGGAGGGAGAGGCGCTGAAGCTTTCTTT. Translated, it gives CASSIEGGRGAEAFF.

This rearrangement joins TRBV12-5 to TRBJ1-3; 8 nucleotides match TRBD1. The J call is doubtful: the DNA matches TRBJ2-2 better. The CDR3 is made up of 17 amino acids. Per the germline V gene, CDR1 is LGHNT and CDR2 is FRNRAP. The CDR3 DNA is TGTGCTAGTGGTTTGGCCCGGGACAGGTTATATCCCGGGGAGCTGTTTTTT. It is translated as CASGLARDRLYPGELFF.

The rearrangement links TRBV6-1 to TRBJ2-6, with 7 bases fitting TRBD1. The CDR3 runs to 17 residues. Per the germline V gene, CDR1 is MNHNS and CDR2 is SASEGT. V dropped 6 bases and J dropped 0; count of bases not matched to a gene: 8. DNA for the CDR3: TGTGCCAGCAGCGAACAGGGGCCCTCCTCTGGGGCCAACGTCCTGACTTTC. It encodes CASSEQGPSSGANVLTF.

The V call is TRBV10-1, the J call TRBJ1-1; TRBD1 might be the D (5 bases). Germline V CDR1 and CDR2: WNHNN, SYGVQD (reference sequence). Between the trimmed V and J ends, which lost 0 bases and 6 bases, there was a span of 8 bases. The CDR3 runs to 13 residues. The CDR3 bases are TGCGCCAGCAGTGAGTCGGGACTCGCTGAAGCTTTCTTT. Residues: CASSESGLAEAFF.

This clone has just one count. The chain uses TRBV6-5 and TRBJ2-6, with TRBD1 as a possible D gene (6 bases). CDR3 length: 16 residues. Germline assignment: CDR1 MNHEY and CDR2 SVGAGI. V lost 3 bases and J 0 bases, leaving 9 bases between the germline ends. The CDR3 loop reads CASSYVQGSGANVLTF. The CDR3 DNA follows: TGTGCCAGCAGTTATGTACAGGGCTCTGGGGCCAACGTCCTGACTTTC.

The chain couples TRBV10-3 to TRBJ1-1, with 8 bases fitting TRBD1. After removal of 6 bases from V and 1 base from J, the junction contained 4 bases not matched to a gene. This CDR3 region has 14 residues. From germline, CDR1 is ENHRY and CDR2 SYGVKD. CDR3 bases: TGTGCCATCAGAGGGACAGGAGGGAACACTGAAGCTTTCTTT. This translates into CAIRGTGGNTEAFF.

The count of this clone is one. This chain links TRBV10-1 with TRBJ2-2; the match to TRBD1 covers 7 bases. The CDR3 extends over 13 amino acids. The V gene end was trimmed by 7 bases and the J gene end by 6 bases; junction bases not matched to a gene: 5. CDR1 is WNHNN, CDR2 SYGVQD, per germline (reference sequence). The CDR3 region has the DNA TGCGCCAGCAAAGAGACAGGGTCCGGGGAGCTGTTTTTT. Protein: CASKETGSGELFF.

The J gene is TRBJ2-5, the V gene TRBV7-2; D is ambiguous. The CDR3 is 12 residues long. Germline CDR1 SGHTA, CDR2 FQGNSA. The V gene lost 5 bases and the J gene lost 7 bases, with 11 bases spanning the gap. The CDR3 bases are TGTGCCAGCAGCCCCGGCCTAGGGACCCAGTACTTC. Translated, it gives CASSPGLGTQYF.

The chain couples TRBV9 to TRBJ2-3; D uncertain. V lost 3 bases and J 3 bases, leaving 8 bases between the germline ends. The CDR3 length is 13 residues. CDR1 is SGDLS and CDR2 is YYNGEE in the germline V gene. Here the CDR3 DNA reads TGTGCCAGCAGCGCATACCGGACAGATACGCAGTATTTT. It translates to CASSAYRTDTQYF.

The chain employs TRBV18 and TRBJ1-6; 7 nucleotides agree with TRBD1. Germline CDR1 is KGHSH and CDR2 is LQKENI. V shed 6 bases, J shed 6 bases, and the junction held 8 bases outside the gene matches. The CDR3 extends over 15 amino acids. CDR3 DNA: TGTGCCAGCTCCCAGGGGGGATTAGGTAATTCACCCCTCCACTTT. Protein: CASSQGGLGNSPLHF.

The rearrangement links TRBV6-4 to TRBJ1-6; maybe TRBD1 (5 bases). Trimming cost V 10 bases and J 7 bases, with 20 bases left between them. The CDR3 is made up of 15 amino acids. Germline V gene data show CDR1 as MRHNA and CDR2 as SNTAGT. CDR3 bases: TGTGCCACCTGGGGCAGGGCATCGTTGAATTCACCCCTCCACTTT. Encoded protein: CATWGRASLNSPLHF.

The chain is built from TRBV6-1 and TRBJ1-1, with 7 bases fitting TRBD1. Germline CDR1 reads MNHNS; CDR2 reads SASEGT. The CDR3 has 15 residues. Trimming took 8 bases from V and 5 from J; bases not matched to a gene: 14. Here the CDR3 reads CASPPGGQGRTEAFF. The CDR3 DNA sequence: TGTGCCAGCCCCCCAGGGGGGCAGGGGAGGACTGAAGCTTTCTTT.